This is a list of T cell receptor beta chains from one sample in a study of beta chain features in type 1 diabetes. Produced via immunoSEQ multiplex PCR; TCRdb's table is partial and in-frame only. The table has about 160,000 clones, about 9% seen once. Sequencing used central memory CD4+ T cells from blood. Receptor source: a woman in her late teens or twenties with type 1 diabetes. Both conserved end residues are part of each CDR3. The D gene is left open where the match is weak. Rows give clone size only sometimes, using once, few, many, or a class for an expanded clone.

V	size	D	J	CDR3	DNA
TRBV18	.	.	TRBJ2-7	CASSPRAPYEQYF	TGTGCCAGCTCACCCAGGGCCCCCTACGAGCAGTACTTC
TRBV7-2	.	.	TRBJ1-3	CASVPDSAGNTIYF	TGTGCCAGCGTGCCGGACAGTGCTGGAAACACCATATATTTT
TRBV6-5	.	.	TRBJ1-5	CATGQHNQPQHF	TGTGCCACTGGACAGCACAATCAGCCCCAGCATTTT
TRBV4-3	few	.	TRBJ1-1	CASGVAPNTEAFF	TGCGCGTCAGGGGTCGCCCCGAACACTGAAGCTTTCTTT
TRBV19	.	TRBD1	TRBJ1-5	CASSFRQGTSNQPQHF	TGTGCCAGTAGTTTCAGACAGGGAACGAGCAATCAGCCCCAGCATTTT
TRBV14	.	.	TRBJ2-7	CASSQEPTSLTYEQYF	TGTGCCAGCAGCCAAGAACCCACGAGCCTCACCTACGAGCAGTACTTC
TRBV5-5	.	TRBD2	TRBJ2-3	CASSLGLAGGTDTQYF	TGTGCCAGCAGCTTGGGACTAGCGGGGGGCACAGATACGCAGTATTTT
TRBV28	few	.	TRBJ1-1	CASSWGSPEAFF	TGTGCCAGCAGTTGGGGCAGCCCTGAAGCTTTCTTT
TRBV11-3	few	TRBD2	TRBJ2-2	CASRLLAGGTYTGELFF	TGTGCCAGCAGACTACTAGCGGGAGGGACCTACACCGGGGAGCTGTTTTTT
TRBV5-1	.	.	TRBJ1-6	CASSLFDSNSPLHF	TGCGCCAGCAGCTTGTTTGACAGTAATTCACCCCTCCACTTT
TRBV6-5	few	TRBD1	TRBJ2-2	CASSKGQVTGELFF	TGTGCCAGCAGTAAGGGACAGGTCACCGGGGAGCTGTTTTTT
TRBV4-3	.	.	TRBJ1-2	CASSQDGAGAPHTF	TGCGCCAGCAGCCAAGATGGGGCAGGCGCCCCCCACACCTTC
TRBV11-3	.	TRBD2	TRBJ2-1	CASSPRTSATRNEQFF	TGTGCCAGCAGCCCGAGGACTAGCGCGACGAGGAATGAGCAGTTCTTC
TRBV7-9	.	.	TRBJ2-1	CASSPPRQGTHNEQFF	TGTGCCAGCAGCCCCCCCCGTCAGGGCACCCACAATGAGCAGTTCTTC
TRBV2	.	TRBD2	TRBJ2-3	CASQTSGRTDTQYF	TGTGCCAGCCAGACTAGCGGGCGCACAGATACGCAGTATTTT
TRBV6-5	.	TRBD2	TRBJ2-5	CASSSWTSGKETQYF	TGTGCCAGCAGTTCCTGGACTAGCGGGAAAGAGACCCAGTACTTC
TRBV2	few	TRBD2	TRBJ2-3	CASSVRASGATDTQYF	TGTGCCAGCAGTGTGAGGGCTAGCGGGGCCACAGATACGCAGTATTTT
TRBV29-1	few	TRBD2	TRBJ2-5	CSVDDRRTSGAIETQYF	TGCAGCGTTGACGACCGCAGAACTAGCGGGGCTATTGAGACCCAGTACTTC
TRBV7-3	.	TRBD2	TRBJ2-1	CASSFGGSTYNEQFF	TGTGCCAGCAGCTTCGGCGGGAGCACCTACAATGAGCAGTTCTTC
TRBV5-1	.	TRBD2	TRBJ2-5	CASSTGGVETQYF	TGCGCCAGCTCAACGGGGGGGGTCGAGACCCAGTACTTC
TRBV30	.	.	TRBJ2-1	CAWSVQGHEQFF	TGTGCCTGGAGTGTACAGGGTCATGAGCAGTTCTTC
TRBV7-9	.	.	TRBJ1-4	CASSLSQTVTEKLFF	TGTGCCAGCAGCTTATCCCAAACAGTTACTGAAAAACTGTTTTTT
TRBV5-4	.	TRBD2	TRBJ2-1	CASSLGTSGASYNEQFF	TGTGCCAGCAGCTTGGGGACTAGCGGGGCCTCCTACAATGAGCAGTTCTTC
TRBV4-1	few	TRBD2	TRBJ2-6	CASSRGLAGISGANVLTF	TGCGCCAGCAGCCGAGGACTAGCGGGGATCTCTGGGGCCAACGTCCTGACTTTC
TRBV7-2	.	.	TRBJ2-3	CASSLGEPTDTQYF	TGTGCCAGCAGCTTAGGGGAGCCCACAGATACGCAGTATTTT
TRBV18	few	TRBD1	TRBJ1-6	CASSPGQAYNSPLHF	TGTGCCAGCTCACCAGGACAGGCCTATAATTCACCCCTCCACTTT
TRBV19	.	.	TRBJ2-1	CASIGGVTYNEQFF	TGTGCCTCGATTGGCGGGGTCACCTACAATGAGCAGTTCTTC
TRBV7-2	.	.	TRBJ1-4	CASSRRGIGEKLFF	TGTGCCAGCAGCCGAAGAGGGATCGGTGAAAAACTGTTTTTT
TRBV5-6	few	.	TRBJ1-5	CASSSQGFNQPQHF	TGTGCCAGCAGCTCGCAGGGGTTCAATCAGCCCCAGCATTTT
TRBV4-3	few	.	TRBJ1-6	CASSQDAPRGSPLHF	TGCGCCAGCAGCCAAGACGCCCCCCGGGGTTCACCCCTCCACTTT
TRBV5-1	.	.	TRBJ2-1	CASTFAPQVGAYEQFF	TGCGCCAGCACCTTTGCCCCCCAGGTAGGGGCTTATGAGCAGTTCTTC
TRBV9	.	TRBD2	TRBJ2-7	CASRGDGGGTVGQYF	TGTGCCAGCAGGGGAGATGGCGGGGGTACCGTCGGGCAGTACTTC
TRBV7-2	few	.	TRBJ2-1	CASRGGGSSYNEQFF	TGTGCCAGCAGGGGGGGCGGGAGCTCCTACAATGAGCAGTTCTTC
TRBV7-2	few	TRBD1	TRBJ1-2	CASSSRQGVPYGYTF	TGTGCCAGCAGCTCCCGACAGGGCGTTCCCTATGGCTACACCTTC
TRBV18	few	.	TRBJ1-5	CASSPGGGYQPQHF	TGTGCCAGCTCACCAGGCGGGGGATATCAGCCCCAGCATTTT
TRBV5-1	.	.	TRBJ1-2	CASSEDSFYGYTF	TGCGCCAGCAGCGAGGACAGCTTCTATGGCTACACCTTC
TRBV14	few	TRBD1	TRBJ1-2	CASTSGTGGDYGYTF	TGTGCCAGTACCTCCGGGACAGGGGGCGACTATGGCTACACCTTC
TRBV7-2	.	TRBD2	TRBJ2-7	CASRPTSGSNEQYF	TGTGCCAGCAGGCCTACTAGCGGGAGTAACGAGCAGTACTTC
TRBV9	.	.	TRBJ2-2	CASSTRQNTGELFF	TGTGCCAGCAGCACCAGACAGAACACCGGGGAGCTGTTTTTT
TRBV11-2	.	.	TRBJ2-5	CASSPRQSKETQYF	TGTGCCAGCAGCCCGCGACAGAGCAAAGAGACCCAGTACTTC
TRBV7-8	.	TRBD2	TRBJ2-3	CASSSSWEGTQYF	TGTGCCAGCAGCTCCTCCTGGGAGGGTACGCAGTATTTT
TRBV11-2	.	TRBD1	TRBJ1-1	CASSFRQGNTEAFF	TGTGCCAGCAGCTTTAGACAGGGGAACACTGAAGCTTTCTTT
TRBV12-5	.	.	TRBJ1-1	CASGKGNEGAEAFF	TGTGCTAGTGGGAAGGGAAATGAGGGAGCTGAAGCTTTCTTT
TRBV6-5	few	TRBD1	TRBJ2-1	CASSYLGTGGHEQFF	TGTGCCAGCAGTTACTTGGGGACAGGGGGGCATGAGCAGTTCTTC